Below are 5 T cell receptor beta chains sequenced from a single sample in a study of blood T cell repertoires in COVID-19. Using immunoSEQ multiplex PCR, the repertoire was profiled, and TCRdb retains in-frame clones only, with some absent. The sample contains some 120,000 clones, roughly nine tenths of which appear only once. The sample taken for sequencing was peripheral blood. Receptor source: a man aged 60-69 years with COVID-19, enrolled during active disease.

The chain couples TRBV19 to TRBJ1-3; no clear D. The CDR3 has 14 amino acids. Trimming removed 2 bases at V and 4 bases at J, with 9 bases between. CDR1 and CDR2 (germline): LNHDA, SQIVND (reference sequence). The CDR3 protein is CASSILARGNTIYF. The CDR3 DNA reads as TGTGCCAGTAGTATACTGGCCAGGGGAAACACCATATATTTT.

The V and J genes are TRBV28 and TRBJ1-3; 7 nucleotides match TRBD1. This CDR3 has 15 residues. J lost 4 bases, V lost 6 bases, and 9 bases had no gene match. CDR1 and CDR2 (germline): MDHEN, SYDVKM. The CDR3 here is CASRTPTGPGNTIYF. The CDR3, as DNA: TGTGCCAGCAGGACCCCGACAGGGCCCGGAAACACCATATATTTT.

The rearrangement joins TRBV19 to TRBJ1-1, with 7 bases lining up with TRBD1. V was clipped by 1 base and J by 3 bases; unmatched bases: 2. The germline V gene has CDR1 LNHDA and CDR2 SQIVND (reference sequence). The length of the CDR3 is 14 residues. The CDR3: CASSIGQGDTEAFF. In DNA form, the CDR3 reads TGTGCCAGTAGTATAGGCCAGGGGGACACTGAAGCTTTCTTT.

The rearrangement joins TRBV9 to TRBJ2-3; tentatively, D is TRBD1 (5 bases). The CDR3 length is 16 residues. The V end lost 0 bases, the J end lost 1 base, and 12 bases lay between the germline ends. The germline CDR1 and CDR2 sequences are SGDLS and YYNGEE. Here the CDR3 reads CASSVVGMTGTDTQYF. DNA of the CDR3: TGTGCCAGCAGCGTAGTTGGGATGACAGGCACAGATACGCAGTATTTT.

The rearrangement uses TRBV30 and TRBJ1-4; 7 nucleotides match TRBD1. Germline trimming cut 3 bases from V and 7 bases from J; bases unmatched to any gene: 5. Germline V gene sequence: CDR1 GTSNPN, CDR2 SVGIG (reference sequence). The CDR3 consists of 13 residues. CDR3 coding DNA: TGTGCCTGGAGGACAGGGTCGGGTGAAAAACTGTTTTTT. Translating gives CAWRTGSGEKLFF.